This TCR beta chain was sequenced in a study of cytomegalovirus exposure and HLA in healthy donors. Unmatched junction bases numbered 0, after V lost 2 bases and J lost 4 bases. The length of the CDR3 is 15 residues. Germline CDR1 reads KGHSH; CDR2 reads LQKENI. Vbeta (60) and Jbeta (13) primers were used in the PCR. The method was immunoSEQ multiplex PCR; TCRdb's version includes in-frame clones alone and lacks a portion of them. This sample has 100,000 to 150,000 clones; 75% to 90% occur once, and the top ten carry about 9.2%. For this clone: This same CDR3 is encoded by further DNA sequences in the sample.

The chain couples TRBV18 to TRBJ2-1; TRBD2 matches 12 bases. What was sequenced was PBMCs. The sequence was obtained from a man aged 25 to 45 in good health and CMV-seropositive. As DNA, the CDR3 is TGTGCCAGCTCACCAGGGACTAGCGGGTACAATGAGCAGTTCTTC. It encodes CASSPGTSGYNEQFF.